The 3 T cell receptor beta chains reported below all come from one sample, sequenced in a study of blood T cell repertoires in COVID-19. The data were produced by immunoSEQ multiplex PCR, yet TCRdb's version contains in-frame clones alone and is incomplete. Of fewer than 700,000 clones listed, 85% to 90% were seen once; the top ten hold about 8.2%. Sequences were obtained from peripheral blood. Source of these receptors: a woman in her forties or fifties with COVID-19, enrolled during active disease.

The chain employs TRBV10-1 and TRBJ2-3, with D maybe TRBD2 (6 bases). Trimming stripped 8 bases from V and 3 bases from J, with 21 bases between. This CDR3 has 16 residues. CDR1 and CDR2 from the germline V gene are WNHNN and SYGVQD (reference sequence). This chain's CDR3 is CASSQQGQSGTDTQYF. The DNA of the CDR3 is TGCGCCAGCTCCCAGCAGGGCCAGAGCGGGACAGATACGCAGTATTTT.

The rearrangement links TRBV14 to TRBJ1-2; D remains ambiguous. Looked up from germline, CDR1 is SGHDN and CDR2 is FVKESK. V lost 0 bases and J 7 bases, leaving 12 bases between the germline ends. This CDR3 is built from 14 residues. The CDR3: CASSQDWLRGGYTF. The CDR3 nucleotides read TGTGCCAGCAGCCAAGATTGGCTTCGGGGTGGCTACACCTTC.

The chain combines TRBV30 with TRBJ2-2; D possibly corresponds to TRBD1 (6 bases). Trimming left V 2 bases short and J 4 bases short, with 14 bases between. CDR1 and CDR2 (germline): GTSNPN, SVGIG (reference sequence). The CDR3 extends over 15 amino acids. The CDR3 region is CAWSILTGGTGELFF. The CDR3 nucleotides are TGTGCCTGGAGTATATTGACAGGTGGCACCGGGGAGCTGTTTTTT. Filled out from reference TRBV30 and TRBJ2-2, the complete variable domain reads SQTIHQWPATLVQPVGSPLSLECTVEGTSNPNLYWYRQAAGRGLQLLFYSVGIGQISSEVPQNLSASRPQDRQFILSSKKLLLSDSGFYLCAWSILTGGTGELFFGEGSRLTVL.